The text below deals with one T cell receptor beta chain. The CDR3 contains 15 residues. CDR1 is SGDLS, CDR2 YYNGEE, per germline. Trimming took 4 bases from V and 5 from J; bases not matched to a gene: 10. The data are from a study of blood T cell repertoires in COVID-19. As for the study in general: The United States, Italy and Spain supplied acute and convalescent COVID-19 samples. T cells, B-cell-depleted T cells, or PBMCs supplied cDNA or gDNA.

Study processing details: Amplification of reference gene primers provided the estimated nucleated cell counts. The assay was immunoSEQ multiplex PCR, and TCRdb's table has in-frame clones only and misses some. Clonal size and the V and J genes are those of that table, whereas D and trimming came from the DNA. The data show around 71,000 clones, 86% seen once. Sequencing used peripheral blood. The TCR was taken from a woman aged 55-70 years with acute or convalescent COVID-19. The rearrangement joins TRBV9 to TRBJ2-7, with 9 nucleotides matching TRBD1. In DNA, the CDR3 is TGTGCCAGCAGCCACCGGGACAGGGAAGACAACGAGCAGTACTTC. The encoded protein is CASSHRDREDNEQYF.